These 30 T cell receptor beta chains share one sample of origin, sequenced in a study of cytomegalovirus exposure and HLA in healthy donors. Researchers ran the PCR with 60 Vbeta and 13 Jbeta primers. The assay was immunoSEQ multiplex PCR, and TCRdb's table has in-frame clones only and misses some. The repertoire holds 100,000 to 130,000 clones, with more than 65% as singletons. Sequenced sample: PBMCs. The receptor source for this set is a male donor in good health and CMV-seronegative.

The chain employs TRBV10-3 and TRBJ1-1; a possible D gene is TRBD1 (6 bases). Trimming shortened V by 3 bases and J by 1 base, and 12 bases separated the two germline ends. The germline gives CDR1 ENHRY, CDR2 SYGVKD. The length of the CDR3 is 15 residues. The CDR3 DNA reads TGTGCCATCAGTGACCCCGGACAGCCGAACACTGAAGCTTTCTTT. Translation gives CAISDPGQPNTEAFF.

The chain combines TRBV7-9 with TRBJ2-7, with D uncertain. CDR3 length: 12 residues. Per germline, CDR1 SEHNR and CDR2 FQNEAQ (reference sequence). V was pared by 5 bases and J by 6 bases, with 11 bases between. The CDR3 DNA reads as TGTGCCAGCAGCCCTGGGCCTGGCGAGCAGTACTTC. Amino acid sequence: CASSPGPGEQYF.

This clone has only one observation. The gene calls are TRBV28 and TRBJ2-7; 9 positions match TRBD2. The CDR3 extends over 16 amino acids. Germline loops: CDR1 MDHEN, CDR2 SYDVKM. Trimming took 5 bases from V and 4 from J; bases not matched to a gene: 12. CDR3 in amino acids: CASSVPLGTSSYEQYF. The CDR3, as DNA: TGTGCCAGCAGTGTGCCCCTCGGGACTAGCAGTTACGAGCAGTACTTC.

The chain uses TRBV5-6 and TRBJ1-1, with D unclear. Trimming shortened V by 4 bases and J by 10 bases, and 20 bases separated the two germline ends. CDR1 and CDR2 (germline): SGHDT, YYEEEE. This CDR3 spans 14 amino acids. The CDR3 region is CASSPVRLSSGAFF. The CDR3 DNA reads TGTGCCAGCAGCCCGGTCCGACTATCGAGCGGAGCTTTCTTT.

With regard to this clone: The junction shows a germline mismatch at one end, possibly a read error. The J gene is TRBJ2-2, the V gene TRBV6-5; D uncertain. CDR3 length equals 14 residues. Germline V gene lookup returns CDR1 MNHEY and CDR2 SVGAGI. The CDR3 sequence: CASTYGLKTGELFF. For the CDR3, the DNA is TGTGCCAGCACTTACGGGCTCAAGACCGGGGAGCTGTTTTTT.

The chain recombines TRBV27 with TRBJ2-4, with 7 bases lining up with TRBD1. This CDR3 has 14 residues. J gave up 7 bases and V 5 bases, and 8 bases lay outside the gene matches. Germline V gene sequence: CDR1 MNHEY, CDR2 SMNVEV (reference sequence). CDR3 bases: TGTGCCAGCAGTATAAACAGGGGATCCAACATTCAGTACTTC. This gives the protein CASSINRGSNIQYF.

The chain joins TRBV6-1 to TRBJ2-3; 8 bases line up with TRBD2. Germline CDR1 is MNHNS and CDR2 is SASEGT. The CDR3 consists of 16 residues. The trim removed 1 base at V and 2 bases at J, leaving 5 bases unmatched. CDR3 protein: CASSEEVLAVTDTQYF. The DNA for the CDR3 is TGTGCCAGCAGTGAAGAGGTACTAGCGGTCACAGATACGCAGTATTTT.

The chain couples TRBV7-7 to TRBJ2-2, with 8 bases aligning to TRBD2. Germline loops: CDR1 SSHAT, CDR2 FNYEAQ (reference sequence). This CDR3 comprises 17 residues. J lost 8 bases, V lost 4 bases, and 15 bases had no gene match. CDR3 coding DNA: TGTGCCAGCAGCTCCAGGTCCGAAGCGGGGGCTGGTGGGGAGCTGTTTTTT. This gives the protein CASSSRSEAGAGGELFF.

Concerning this clone: Other DNA sequences in this sample translate to the same CDR3. The chain uses TRBV14 and TRBJ1-1; no clear D. The germline V gene has CDR1 SGHDN and CDR2 FVKESK. The CDR3 is 14 residues long. Trimming removed 1 base at V and 0 bases at J, with 6 bases between. CDR3 nucleotide sequence: TGTGCCAGCAGCCAAGCGGGTATGAACACTGAAGCTTTCTTT. This codes for CASSQAGMNTEAFF.

The chain recombines TRBV30 with TRBJ1-2, with 9 bases that match TRBD1. With 7 bases clipped from V and 7 bases from J, the junction kept 13 bases outside the gene matches. This CDR3 contains 14 residues. Germline V gene data show CDR1 as GTSNPN and CDR2 as SVGIG (reference sequence). Written as DNA, the CDR3 is TGTGCCTATATGGGACAGGGACTAACTATTGGCTACACCTTC. It specifies CAYMGQGLTIGYTF.

The J gene is TRBJ1-5, the V gene TRBV6-5; 8 nucleotides match TRBD1. This CDR3 spans 14 amino acids. The ends lost 4 bases at V and 6 bases at J; junction bases unmatched: 5. The V gene's germline CDR1 is MNHEY and CDR2 SVGAGI. CDR3 sequence reads: CASSSAGGSQPQHF. CDR3 bases: TGTGCCAGCAGTTCAGCAGGGGGCAGTCAGCCCCAGCATTTT.

This clone was found a few times. The rearrangement links TRBV2 to TRBJ2-1; D gene uncertain. Trimming removed 7 bases from V and 7 bases from J, with 8 bases in between. In germline, CDR1 is SNHLY, CDR2 FYNNEI. The length of the CDR3 is 11 residues. DNA of the CDR3: TGTGCCAGCATCACGCGAAATGAGCAGTTCTTC. Amino acid sequence: CASITRNEQFF.

The chain is built from TRBV7-9 and TRBJ2-7; TRBD2 aligns across 8 bases. Germline V CDR1 and CDR2: SEHNR, FQNEAQ (reference sequence). V dropped 0 bases and J dropped 0; count of bases not matched to a gene: 4. The CDR3 totals 16 residues. The DNA for the CDR3 is TGTGCCAGCAGCTTAGCCGGACTAGCTACCTCCTACGAGCAGTACTTC. Amino acids: CASSLAGLATSYEQYF.

The chain has TRBV5-1 and TRBJ1-1; D unclear. CDR1 SGHRS and CDR2 YFSETQ come from the germline V gene. Trimming shortened V by 0 bases and J by 0 bases, and 9 bases separated the two germline ends. The CDR3 covers 15 residues. CDR3 amino acids: CASSLAGSMNTEAFF. In DNA, the CDR3 is TGCGCCAGCAGCTTGGCGGGGTCCATGAACACTGAAGCTTTCTTT.

This clone was seen once. The genes are TRBV5-1 and TRBJ2-1; D is possibly TRBD2 (6 bases). The CDR3 has 12 amino acids. Germline V gene data show CDR1 as SGHRS and CDR2 as YFSETQ. V was cut by 3 bases and J by 12 bases, with 13 bases left in between. CDR3 sequence (DNA): TGCGCCAGCAGCTCCCTGGGAGGCCGGCAGTTCTTC. Residues: CASSSLGGRQFF. Looking up the rest from reference TRBV5-1 and TRBJ2-1 gives the full variable domain: KAGVTQTPRYLIKTRGQQVTLSCSPISGHRSVSWYQQTPGQGLQFLFEYFSETQRNKGNFPGRFSGRQFSNSRSEMNVSTLELGDSALYLCASSSLGGRQFFGPGTRLTVL.

The chain carries TRBV27 and TRBJ2-7, with no clear D. Germline V gene sequence: CDR1 MNHEY, CDR2 SMNVEV (reference sequence). The CDR3 sequence is 12 residues long. The V gene lost 4 bases and the J gene lost 4 bases, with 8 bases spanning the gap. CDR3 bases: TGTGCCAGCAGTTCTCGAGGATACGAGCAGTACTTC. Protein product: CASSSRGYEQYF.

V usage is TRBV7-8 and J usage is TRBJ2-3; D perhaps matches TRBD2 (5 bases). V lost 8 bases and J 4 bases, leaving 19 bases between the germline ends. Germline CDR1 SGHVS, CDR2 FQNEAQ. The CDR3 sequence is 15 residues long. CDR3 nucleotide sequence: TGTGCCAGCCGACCGTCGGGGTTGGACGCAGATACGCAGTATTTT. Amino acid sequence: CASRPSGLDADTQYF. Filled out from reference TRBV7-8 and TRBJ2-3, the complete variable domain reads GAGVSQSPRYKVAKRGQDVALRCDPISGHVSLFWYQQALGQGPEFLTYFQNEAQLDKSGLPSDRFFAERPEGSVSTLKIQRTQQEDSAVYLCASRPSGLDADTQYFGPGTRLTVL.

The chain is built from TRBV19 and TRBJ1-4, with D possibly matching TRBD1 (6 bases). The CDR3 spans 14 residues. The germline V gene encodes CDR1 LNHDA and CDR2 SQIVND (reference sequence). V lost 6 bases and J 3 bases, leaving 11 bases between the germline ends. CDR3 residues: CASRRAGANEKLFF. The CDR3 nucleotides read TGTGCCAGTAGAAGAGCAGGGGCTAATGAAAAACTGTTTTTT.

The J gene is TRBJ1-1, the V gene TRBV5-5, with D unclear. Trimming took off 0 bases at V and 0 bases at J, with 9 bases between the two ends. CDR3 length: 15 residues. Germline CDR1 and CDR2: SGHKS and YYEKEE (reference sequence). In nucleotides, the CDR3 is TGTGCCAGCAGCTTGGGACTGAGGATGAACACTGAAGCTTTCTTT. Residues: CASSLGLRMNTEAFF.

The gene calls are TRBV7-5 and TRBJ2-5; the DNA was not used to check the table's D call, TRBD2. TRBV7-5 is listed as a pseudogene. This CDR3 is built from 15 residues. CDR3 in DNA: TGTGCCAGAAGCTTAGCCCTTAGTAAAAAAGAGACCCAGTACTTC. Protein product: CARSLALSKKETQYF.

The CDR3 sequence: CASSDLYEQYF. The CDR3 DNA sequence: TGCGCCAGCAGTGACTTATACGAGCAGTACTTC. V usage is TRBV23-1 and J usage is TRBJ2-7; no reliable D call. TRBV23-1 has ORF status, its function being uncertain. CDR3 length: 11 residues. V was cut by 5 bases and J by 4 bases, with 6 bases left in between.

J is TRBJ2-1 and V is TRBV7-9; a possible D gene is TRBD2 (6 bases). Trimming took 7 bases from V and 6 from J, leaving 19 bases between them. CDR1 is SEHNR, CDR2 FQNEAQ, per germline (reference sequence). This CDR3 contains 15 residues. The CDR3 loop is CASIHRDSIGNEQFF. CDR3 in DNA: TGTGCCAGCATCCACCGGGACTCGATAGGCAATGAGCAGTTCTTC.

V gene TRBV2 combines with J gene TRBJ1-4; possibly TRBD1 for D (6 bases). Deletions cut 8 bases from V and 2 bases from J, with 15 bases between. Germline assignment: CDR1 SNHLY and CDR2 FYNNEI. This CDR3 spans 15 amino acids. The CDR3 sequence: CASGNQGQTNEKLFF. The CDR3 nucleotides are TGTGCCAGCGGAAATCAGGGGCAGACTAATGAAAAACTGTTTTTT.

The chain joins TRBV19 to TRBJ1-2, with a weak D call TRBD1 (5 bases). V lost 3 bases and J lost 8, with 13 bases in between. Per germline, CDR1 LNHDA and CDR2 SQIVND (reference sequence). The CDR3 covers 13 residues. The CDR3 nucleotides read TGTGCCAGTAGTATTGGGCAGGGAGGGGGCTACACCTTC. Encoded protein: CASSIGQGGGYTF.

The genes are TRBV5-1 and TRBJ2-3, with D possibly TRBD2 on 9 matching bases. Looked up from germline, CDR1 is SGHRS and CDR2 is YFSETQ. The V end was cut by 3 bases, the J end by 2 bases, with 25 bases between. This CDR3 has 19 amino acids. This CDR3 reads CASSSGGASGKGITDTQYF. The CDR3 nucleotides are TGCGCCAGCAGCTCAGGGGGCGCTAGCGGGAAGGGGATCACAGATACGCAGTATTTT.

V and J are TRBV2 and TRBJ2-3; 11 positions match TRBD2. Germline V gene data show CDR1 as SNHLY and CDR2 as FYNNEI. With V trimmed by 10 bases and J by 0 bases, 12 bases remained unmatched. The CDR3 is made up of 17 amino acids. CDR3 DNA sequence: TGTGCCACCGACCTAATTGGACTAGCGGGTAGCACAGATACGCAGTATTTT. Protein: CATDLIGLAGSTDTQYF.

The rearrangement joins TRBV27 to TRBJ1-1, with 7 bases matching TRBD1. V trimming: 8 bases; J trimming: 4 bases; junction bases outside the gene matches: 7. CDR3 length equals 13 residues. Germline values: CDR1 MNHEY, CDR2 SMNVEV (reference sequence). In nucleotides, the CDR3 is TGTGCCAGCCAGGGGGGAGGCGGCACTGAAGCTTTCTTT. This codes for CASQGGGGTEAFF.

V and J are TRBV6-5 and TRBJ2-5; weak D call: TRBD2 (6 bases). The better agreement between TRBJ2-7 and the DNA end casts doubt on the J call. Per germline, CDR1 MNHEY and CDR2 SVGAGI. The CDR3 is 15 amino acids. CDR3 nucleotide sequence: TGTGCCAGCAGTCCCCAAAGCGGGCGTTACTACGAGCAGTACTTC. Its protein product is CASSPQSGRYYEQYF.

V gene TRBV19 combines with J gene TRBJ2-3, with 7 bases matching TRBD2. V lost 5 bases and J lost 3; bases outside the gene matches: 5. The germline gives CDR1 LNHDA, CDR2 SQIVND (reference sequence). The CDR3 extends over 14 amino acids. The CDR3 protein is CASSPRTSTDTQYF. The CDR3 DNA reads as TGTGCCAGTAGTCCTAGGACTAGTACAGATACGCAGTATTTT.

V gene TRBV4-1 combines with J gene TRBJ2-1, with 11 bases that match TRBD1. V was clipped by 4 bases and J by 7 bases; unmatched bases: 3. The germline V gene has CDR1 MGHRA and CDR2 YSYEKL. The CDR3 runs to 14 residues. This CDR3 reads CASSRGTGGNEQFF. In DNA, the CDR3 is TGCGCCAGCAGCCGCGGGACAGGGGGAAATGAGCAGTTCTTC.